This T cell receptor beta chain was identified in a study of shared clonotypes between healthy human individuals. Broader study findings: Rarefaction gave evidence that sorted-subset sequencing remained incomplete despite large depth.

It was at deep level that the assay was run. Assay: immunoSEQ multiplex PCR; the TCRdb copy retains only in-frame clones and omits some. Among around 370,000 clones, roughly 96% were seen once, and the ten largest hold about 0.32%. As concerns this clone: Antigen: not known.

Germline V CDR1 and CDR2: WSHSY, SAAADI. Germline trimming cut 2 bases from V and 7 bases from J; bases unmatched to any gene: 5. The CDR3 sequence is 13 residues long. This TCR was sampled from a man aged 30 to 39 in good health. Sequences were obtained from memory CD8+ T cells sorted from blood. The subset here: CD45RO+ cells pooled with CCR7-negative TemRA cells. V gene TRBV10-2 combines with J gene TRBJ2-7; 7 bases line up with TRBD2. The CDR3 region has the DNA TGCGCCAGCAGTGAGGCGGTGCGGGGGGAGCAGTACTTC. Translating it yields CASSEAVRGEQYF.